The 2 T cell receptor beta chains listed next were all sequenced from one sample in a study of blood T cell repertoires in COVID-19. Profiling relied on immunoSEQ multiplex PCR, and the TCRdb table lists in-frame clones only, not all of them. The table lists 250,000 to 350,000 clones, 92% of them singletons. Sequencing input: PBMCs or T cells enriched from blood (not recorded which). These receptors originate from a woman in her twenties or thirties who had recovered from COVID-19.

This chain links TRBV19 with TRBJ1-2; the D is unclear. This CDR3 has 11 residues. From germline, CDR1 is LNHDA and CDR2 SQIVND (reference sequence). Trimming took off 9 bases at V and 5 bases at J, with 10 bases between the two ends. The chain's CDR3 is CASGSPYGYTF. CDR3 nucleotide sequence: TGTGCCAGCGGGTCCCCGTATGGCTACACCTTC.

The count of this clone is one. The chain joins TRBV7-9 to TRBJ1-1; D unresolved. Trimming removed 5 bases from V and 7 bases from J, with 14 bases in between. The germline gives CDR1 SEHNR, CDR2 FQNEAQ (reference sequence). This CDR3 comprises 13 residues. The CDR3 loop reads CASSPGGLGEAFF. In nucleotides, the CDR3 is TGTGCCAGCAGCCCAGGTGGTTTGGGTGAAGCTTTCTTT.